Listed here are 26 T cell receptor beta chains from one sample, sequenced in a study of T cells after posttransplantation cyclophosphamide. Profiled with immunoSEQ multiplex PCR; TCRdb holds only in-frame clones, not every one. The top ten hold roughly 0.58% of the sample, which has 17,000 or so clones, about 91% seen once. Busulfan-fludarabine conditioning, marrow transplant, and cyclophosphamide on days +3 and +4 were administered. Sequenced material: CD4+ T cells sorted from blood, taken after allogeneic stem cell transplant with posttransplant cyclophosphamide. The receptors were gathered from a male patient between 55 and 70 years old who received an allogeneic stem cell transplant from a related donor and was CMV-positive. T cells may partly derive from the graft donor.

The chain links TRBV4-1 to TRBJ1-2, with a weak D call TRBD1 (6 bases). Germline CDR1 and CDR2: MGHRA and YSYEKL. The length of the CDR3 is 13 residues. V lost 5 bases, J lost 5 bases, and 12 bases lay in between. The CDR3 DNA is TGCGCCAGCAGCAGCGGGACATCATATGGCTACACCTTC. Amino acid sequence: CASSSGTSYGYTF.

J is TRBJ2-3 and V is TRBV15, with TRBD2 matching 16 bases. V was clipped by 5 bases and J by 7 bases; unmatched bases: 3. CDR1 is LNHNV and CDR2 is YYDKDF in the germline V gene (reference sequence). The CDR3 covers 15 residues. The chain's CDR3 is CATSSGLAGGNTQYF. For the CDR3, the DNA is TGTGCCACCAGCTCGGGACTAGCGGGGGGGAATACGCAGTATTTT.

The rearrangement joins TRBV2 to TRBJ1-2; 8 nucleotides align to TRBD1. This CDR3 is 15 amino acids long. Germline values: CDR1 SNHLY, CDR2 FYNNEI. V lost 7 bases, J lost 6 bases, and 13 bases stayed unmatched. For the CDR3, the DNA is TGTGCCAGCAAATTCAGGACAGGGTTGATTGATGGCTACACCTTC. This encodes CASKFRTGLIDGYTF. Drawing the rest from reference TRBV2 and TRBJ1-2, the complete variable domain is EPEVTQTPSHQVTQMGQEVILRCVPISNHLYFYWYRQILGQKVEFLVSFYNNEISEKSEIFDDQFSVERPDGSNFTLKIRSTKLEDSAMYFCASKFRTGLIDGYTFGSGTRLTVV.

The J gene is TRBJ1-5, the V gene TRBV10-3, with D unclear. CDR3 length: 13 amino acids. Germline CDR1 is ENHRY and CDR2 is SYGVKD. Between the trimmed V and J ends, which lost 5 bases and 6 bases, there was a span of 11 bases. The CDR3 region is CAISPDGIQPQHF. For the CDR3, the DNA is TGTGCCATCAGTCCAGACGGGATTCAGCCCCAGCATTTT.

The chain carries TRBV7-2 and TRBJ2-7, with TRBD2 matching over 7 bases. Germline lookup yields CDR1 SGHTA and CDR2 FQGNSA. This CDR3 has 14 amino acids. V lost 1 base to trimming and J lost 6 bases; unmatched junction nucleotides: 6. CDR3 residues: CASSLGARGFEQYF. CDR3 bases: TGTGCCAGCAGCTTAGGGGCGCGGGGGTTCGAGCAGTACTTC.

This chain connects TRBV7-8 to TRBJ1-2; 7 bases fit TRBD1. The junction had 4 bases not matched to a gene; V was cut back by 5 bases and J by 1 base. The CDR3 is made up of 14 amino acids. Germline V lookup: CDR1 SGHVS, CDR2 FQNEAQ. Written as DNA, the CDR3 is TGTGCCAGCAGCGACCAGGGGGATAACTATGGCTACACCTTC. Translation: CASSDQGDNYGYTF.

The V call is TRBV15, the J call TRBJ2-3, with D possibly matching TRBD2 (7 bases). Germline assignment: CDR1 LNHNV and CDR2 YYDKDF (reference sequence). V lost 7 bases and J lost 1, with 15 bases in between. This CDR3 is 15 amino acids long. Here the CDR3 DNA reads TGTGCCACCAACCCTGGGGGGGCGGGCACAGATACGCAGTATTTT. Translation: CATNPGGAGTDTQYF.

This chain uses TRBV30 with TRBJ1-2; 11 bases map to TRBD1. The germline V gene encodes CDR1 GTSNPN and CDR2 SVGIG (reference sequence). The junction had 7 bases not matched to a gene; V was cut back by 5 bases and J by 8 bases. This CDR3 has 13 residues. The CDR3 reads CAWGTGGTQGYTF. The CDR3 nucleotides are TGTGCCTGGGGGACAGGGGGAACGCAAGGCTACACCTTC.

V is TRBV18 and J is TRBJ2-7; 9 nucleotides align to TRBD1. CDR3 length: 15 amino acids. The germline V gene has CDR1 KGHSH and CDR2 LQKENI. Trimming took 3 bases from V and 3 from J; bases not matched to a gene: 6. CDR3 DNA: TGTGCCAGCTCACCCGGGACAGGGATAATCTACGAGCAGTACTTC. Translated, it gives CASSPGTGIIYEQYF.

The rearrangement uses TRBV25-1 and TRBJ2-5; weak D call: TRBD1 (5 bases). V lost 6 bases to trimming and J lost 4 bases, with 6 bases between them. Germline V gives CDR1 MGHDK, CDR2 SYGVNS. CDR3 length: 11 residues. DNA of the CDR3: TGTGCCAGCAGGGGGCGAGAGACCCAGTACTTC. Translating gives CASRGRETQYF.

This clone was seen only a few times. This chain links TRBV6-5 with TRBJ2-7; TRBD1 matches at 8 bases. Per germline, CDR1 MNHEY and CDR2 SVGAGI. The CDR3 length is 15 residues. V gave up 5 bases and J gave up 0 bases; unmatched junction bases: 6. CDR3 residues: CASSRDRGPSYEQYF. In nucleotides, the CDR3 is TGTGCCAGCAGTAGAGACAGGGGACCCTCCTACGAGCAGTACTTC.

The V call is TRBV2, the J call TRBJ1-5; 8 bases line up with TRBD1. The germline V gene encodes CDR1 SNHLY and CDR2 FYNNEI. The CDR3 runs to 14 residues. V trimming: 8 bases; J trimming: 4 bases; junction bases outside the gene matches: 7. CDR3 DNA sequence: TGTGCCAGCGAAAGACAGGGGCTGAATCAGCCCCAGCATTTT. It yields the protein CASERQGLNQPQHF. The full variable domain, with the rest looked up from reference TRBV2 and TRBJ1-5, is EPEVTQTPSHQVTQMGQEVILRCVPISNHLYFYWYRQILGQKVEFLVSFYNNEISEKSEIFDDQFSVERPDGSNFTLKIRSTKLEDSAMYFCASERQGLNQPQHFGDGTRLSIL.

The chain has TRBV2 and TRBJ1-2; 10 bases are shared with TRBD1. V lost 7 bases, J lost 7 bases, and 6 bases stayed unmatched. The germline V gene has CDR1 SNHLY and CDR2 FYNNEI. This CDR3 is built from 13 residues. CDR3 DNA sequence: TGTGCCAGCACGAGACAGGGGGCGGTTGGCTACACCTTC. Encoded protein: CASTRQGAVGYTF.

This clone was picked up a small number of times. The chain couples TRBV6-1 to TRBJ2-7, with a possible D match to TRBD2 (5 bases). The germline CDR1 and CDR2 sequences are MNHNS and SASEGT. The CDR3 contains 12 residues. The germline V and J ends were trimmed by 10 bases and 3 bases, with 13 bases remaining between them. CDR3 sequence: CATYRGNYEQYF. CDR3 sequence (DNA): TGTGCCACCTACCGAGGGAACTACGAGCAGTACTTC.

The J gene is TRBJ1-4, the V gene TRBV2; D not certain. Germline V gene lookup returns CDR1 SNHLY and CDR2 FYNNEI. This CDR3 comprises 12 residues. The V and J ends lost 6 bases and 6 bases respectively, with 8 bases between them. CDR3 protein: CASRVEDEKLFF. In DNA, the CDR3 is TGTGCCAGCAGGGTGGAGGATGAAAAACTGTTTTTT.

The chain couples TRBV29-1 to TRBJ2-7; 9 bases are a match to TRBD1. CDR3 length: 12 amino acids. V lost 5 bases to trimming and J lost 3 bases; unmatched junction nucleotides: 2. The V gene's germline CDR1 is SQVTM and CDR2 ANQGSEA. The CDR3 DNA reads TGCAGCGTTCGGGACAGGGTCTACGAGCAGTACTTC. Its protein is CSVRDRVYEQYF.

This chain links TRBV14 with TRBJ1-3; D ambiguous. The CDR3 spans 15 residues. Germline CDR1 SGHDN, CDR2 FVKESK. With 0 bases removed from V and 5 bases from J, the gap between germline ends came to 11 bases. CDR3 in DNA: TGTGCCAGCAGCCAAGAATATGGAGTCAGAAACACCATATATTTT. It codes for CASSQEYGVRNTIYF.

CDR3: CASSLVPFRDTQYF. The CDR3 region has the DNA TGTGCCAGCAGCTTAGTCCCGTTTCGGGATACGCAGTATTTT. The chain has TRBV7-9 and TRBJ2-3; D call uncertain. Germline V gene lookup returns CDR1 SEHNR and CDR2 FQNEAQ (reference sequence). V gave up 1 base and J gave up 6 bases, with 11 bases separating them. CDR3 size: 14 residues.

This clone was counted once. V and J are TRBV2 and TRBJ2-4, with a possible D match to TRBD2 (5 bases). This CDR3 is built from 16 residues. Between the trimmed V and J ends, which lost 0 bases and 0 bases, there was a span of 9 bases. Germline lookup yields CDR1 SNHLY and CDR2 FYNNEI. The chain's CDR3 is CASSEARAIAKNIQYF. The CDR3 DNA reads TGTGCCAGCAGTGAAGCGCGGGCTATAGCCAAAAACATTCAGTACTTC.

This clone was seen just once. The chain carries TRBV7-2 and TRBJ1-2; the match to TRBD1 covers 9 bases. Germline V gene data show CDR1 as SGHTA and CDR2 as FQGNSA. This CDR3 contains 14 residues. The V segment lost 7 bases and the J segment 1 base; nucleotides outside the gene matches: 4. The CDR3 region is CASTYRGLNYGYTF. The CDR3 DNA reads TGTGCCAGCACCTACAGGGGGCTTAACTATGGCTACACCTTC.

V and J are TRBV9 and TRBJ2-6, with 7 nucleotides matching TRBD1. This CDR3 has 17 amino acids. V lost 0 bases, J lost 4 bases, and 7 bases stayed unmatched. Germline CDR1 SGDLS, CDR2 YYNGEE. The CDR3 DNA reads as TGTGCCAGCAGCGTAGCGGACAGGACCCAGGGGGCCAACGTCCTGACTTTC. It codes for CASSVADRTQGANVLTF.

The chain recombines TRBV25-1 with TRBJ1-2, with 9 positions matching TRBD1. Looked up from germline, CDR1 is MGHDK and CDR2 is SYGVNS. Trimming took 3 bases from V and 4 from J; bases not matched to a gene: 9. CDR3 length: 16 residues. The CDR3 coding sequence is TGTGCCAGCAGTGATCAGTCCGGGACAGGGTCCTATGGCTACACCTTC. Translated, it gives CASSDQSGTGSYGYTF.

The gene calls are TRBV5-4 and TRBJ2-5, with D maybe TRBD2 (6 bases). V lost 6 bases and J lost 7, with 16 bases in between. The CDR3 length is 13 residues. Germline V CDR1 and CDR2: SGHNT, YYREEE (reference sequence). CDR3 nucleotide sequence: TGTGCCAGCACCACGGAGAGGAGGGGGACCCAGTACTTC. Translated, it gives CASTTERRGTQYF.

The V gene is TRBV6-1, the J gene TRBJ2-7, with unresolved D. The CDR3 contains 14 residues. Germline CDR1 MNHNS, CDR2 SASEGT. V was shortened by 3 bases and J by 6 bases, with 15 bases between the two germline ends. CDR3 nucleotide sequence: TGTGCCAGCAGTGAGGAGCCCCTAGTAACCGAGCAGTACTTC. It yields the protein CASSEEPLVTEQYF.

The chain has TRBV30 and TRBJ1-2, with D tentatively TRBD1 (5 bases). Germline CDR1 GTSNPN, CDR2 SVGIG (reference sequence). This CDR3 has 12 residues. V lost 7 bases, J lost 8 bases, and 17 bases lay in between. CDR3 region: CAFGRDGRGYTF. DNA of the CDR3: TGTGCCTTTGGGCGGGACGGTCGGGGCTACACCTTC.

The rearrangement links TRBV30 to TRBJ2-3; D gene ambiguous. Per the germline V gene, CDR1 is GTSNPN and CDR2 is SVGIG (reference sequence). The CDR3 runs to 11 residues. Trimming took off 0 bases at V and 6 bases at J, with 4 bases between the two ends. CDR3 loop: CAWSVLDTQYF. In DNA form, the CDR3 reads TGTGCCTGGAGTGTACTCGATACGCAGTATTTT.